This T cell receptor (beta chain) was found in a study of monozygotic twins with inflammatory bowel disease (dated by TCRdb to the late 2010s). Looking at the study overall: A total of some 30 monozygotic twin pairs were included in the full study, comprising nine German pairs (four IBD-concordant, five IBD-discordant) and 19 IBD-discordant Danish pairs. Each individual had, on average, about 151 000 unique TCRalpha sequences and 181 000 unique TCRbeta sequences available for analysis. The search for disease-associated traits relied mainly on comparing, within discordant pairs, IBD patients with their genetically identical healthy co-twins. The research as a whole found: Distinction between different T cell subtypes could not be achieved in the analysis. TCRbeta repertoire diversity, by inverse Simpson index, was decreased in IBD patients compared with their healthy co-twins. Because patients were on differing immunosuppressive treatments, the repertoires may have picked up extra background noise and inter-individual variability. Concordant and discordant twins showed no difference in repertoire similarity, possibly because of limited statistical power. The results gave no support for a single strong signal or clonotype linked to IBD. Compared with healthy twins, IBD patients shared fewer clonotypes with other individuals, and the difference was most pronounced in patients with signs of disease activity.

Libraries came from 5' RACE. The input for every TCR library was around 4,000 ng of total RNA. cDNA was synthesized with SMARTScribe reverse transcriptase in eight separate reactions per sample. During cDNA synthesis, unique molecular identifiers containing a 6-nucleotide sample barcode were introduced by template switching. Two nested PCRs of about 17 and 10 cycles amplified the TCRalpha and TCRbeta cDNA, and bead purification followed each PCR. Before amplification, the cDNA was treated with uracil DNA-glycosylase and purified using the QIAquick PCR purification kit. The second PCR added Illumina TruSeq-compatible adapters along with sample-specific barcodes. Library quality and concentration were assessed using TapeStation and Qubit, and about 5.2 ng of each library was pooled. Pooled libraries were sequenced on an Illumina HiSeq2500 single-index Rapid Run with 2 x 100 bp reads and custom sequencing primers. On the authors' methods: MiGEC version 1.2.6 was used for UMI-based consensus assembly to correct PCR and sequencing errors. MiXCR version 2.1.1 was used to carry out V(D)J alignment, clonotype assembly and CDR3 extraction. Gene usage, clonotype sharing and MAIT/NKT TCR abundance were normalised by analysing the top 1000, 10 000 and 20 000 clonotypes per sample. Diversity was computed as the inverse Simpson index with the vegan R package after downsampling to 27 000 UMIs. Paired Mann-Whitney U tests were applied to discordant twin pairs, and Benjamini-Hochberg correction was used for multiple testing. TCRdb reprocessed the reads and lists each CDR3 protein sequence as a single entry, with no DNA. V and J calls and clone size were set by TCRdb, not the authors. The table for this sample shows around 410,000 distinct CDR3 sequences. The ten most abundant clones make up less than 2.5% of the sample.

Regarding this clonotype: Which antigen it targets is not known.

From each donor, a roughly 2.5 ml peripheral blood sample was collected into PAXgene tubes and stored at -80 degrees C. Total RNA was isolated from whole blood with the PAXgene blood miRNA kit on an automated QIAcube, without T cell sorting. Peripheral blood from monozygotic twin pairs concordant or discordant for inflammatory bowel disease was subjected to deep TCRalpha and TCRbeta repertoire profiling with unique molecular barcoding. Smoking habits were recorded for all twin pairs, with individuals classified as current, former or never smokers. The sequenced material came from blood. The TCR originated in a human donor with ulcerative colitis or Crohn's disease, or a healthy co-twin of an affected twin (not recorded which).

The CDR3 sequence is CASSLGTGDEQFF. In this chain, TRBV5-1 is recombined with TRBJ2-1; the D call from TCRdb, TRBD1, cannot be confirmed without DNA. For CDR1 and CDR2, the germline V gene lists SGHRS and YFSETQ. Reading from cysteine to phenylalanine, the CDR3 counts 13 amino acids. No coding sequence is recorded.